Described below is a single T cell receptor (beta chain) sequence and its context. As yet, its antigen is unknown. A single record per CDR3 protein comes from TCRdb applying MiXCR to the RT-PCR reads. The repertoire holds roughly 290,000 distinct CDR3 sequences, 21% seen once, with around 9.6% in the top ten. The sample originates from a study of response to subunit inactivated influenza vaccine. General study points: Seasonal influenza vaccination, on each occasion, was suggested by the authors to recruit few new T cells.

Unmatched junction bases numbered 11, after V lost 7 bases and J lost 6 bases. CDR1 is ENHRY, CDR2 SYGVKD, per germline. There are 15 residues in the CDR3. This sample comprised PBMCs from blood, obtained less than 22 months after vaccination. The sequence derives from a man aged 50-75 years who received an inactivated influenza vaccine. The chain is built from TRBV10-3 and TRBJ1-3, with TRBD1 identical over 8 bases. The CDR3 DNA sequence: TGTGCCATCACCTCAACAAGGACAGGGAAAAACACCATATATTTT. Its protein is CAITSTRTGKNTIYF.